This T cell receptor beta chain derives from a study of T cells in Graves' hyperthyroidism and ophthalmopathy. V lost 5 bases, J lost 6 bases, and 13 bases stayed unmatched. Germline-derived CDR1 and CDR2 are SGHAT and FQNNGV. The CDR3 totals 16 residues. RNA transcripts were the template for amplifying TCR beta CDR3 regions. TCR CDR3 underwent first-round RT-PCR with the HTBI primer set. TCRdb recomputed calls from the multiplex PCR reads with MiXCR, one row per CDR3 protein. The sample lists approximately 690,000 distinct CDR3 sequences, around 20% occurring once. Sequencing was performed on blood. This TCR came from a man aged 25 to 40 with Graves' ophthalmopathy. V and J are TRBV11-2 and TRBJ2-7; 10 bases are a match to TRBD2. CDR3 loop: CASSGGLAGVLREQYF. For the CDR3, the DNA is TGTGCCAGCAGCGGGGGGCTAGCGGGAGTCCTGCGCGAGCAGTACTTC.